The rows below give T cell receptor beta chains drawn from one sample of a study of shared clonotypes between healthy human individuals. TCRdb keeps only in-frame clones here, not all; method: immunoSEQ multiplex PCR. The sample lists 2 million to 2.5 million clones; roughly 93% were seen once. The sample comprised naive CD4+ T cells from PBMCs. The receptors stem from a man younger than 35 in good health. Some clones in this sample may be carry-over from other donors' samples. The CDR3 runs from the conserved cysteine through the conserved F or W. D genes are given only for firm matches. Some rows have no size entry. The others give once, few or many, or a class for an expanded clone.

d_call j_call v_call clone_size cdr3_aa cdr3_nt
NA TRBJ1-1 TRBV29-1 NA CSVRDGYWVTEAFF TGCAGCGTCCGGGACGGCTATTGGGTCACTGAAGCTTTCTTT
NA TRBJ2-7 TRBV21-1 NA CASGGEQGATPPYEQYF TGTGCCAGCGGTGGCGAGCAGGGGGCTACTCCCCCCTACGAGCAGTACTTC
NA TRBJ2-3 TRBV18 NA CASSPYSGTDTQYF TGTGCCAGCTCACCATATAGCGGCACAGATACGCAGTATTTT
NA TRBJ1-5 TRBV2 few CASQKAGRGQPQHF TGTGCCAGCCAGAAGGCAGGGCGAGGTCAGCCCCAGCATTTT
TRBD2 TRBJ2-2 TRBV5-1 NA CASKLLAELAGELFF TGCGCCAGCAAGCTACTAGCGGAACTCGCCGGGGAGCTGTTTTTT
NA TRBJ1-4 TRBV4-1 NA CASSQGLRVEKLFF TGCGCCAGCAGCCAAGGGTTGAGGGTTGAAAAACTGTTTTTT
TRBD2 TRBJ2-1 TRBV27 NA CASTRTSGTPSYNEQFF TGTGCCAGCACGAGGACTAGCGGGACCCCCTCCTACAATGAGCAGTTCTTC
TRBD1 TRBJ1-5 TRBV5-1 NA CASSPGDRANQPQHF TGCGCCAGCAGCCCCGGGGACAGGGCAAATCAGCCCCAGCATTTT
NA TRBJ1-5 TRBV28 NA CASTPFEWYSNQPQHF TGTGCCAGCACCCCCTTTGAATGGTATAGCAATCAGCCCCAGCATTTT
NA TRBJ2-5 TRBV28 NA CASSFRGQGPAQYF TGTGCCAGCAGTTTTCGTGGCCAGGGGCCAGCCCAGTACTTC
NA TRBJ2-7 TRBV5-8 NA CASNSHRPGGLYF TGTGCCAGCAACTCCCATCGGCCAGGGGGACTGTACTTC
NA TRBJ2-7 TRBV5-1 NA CASSLVQGSSYEQYF TGCGCCAGCAGCTTGGTGCAGGGCTCATCTTACGAGCAGTACTTC
NA TRBJ1-3 TRBV29-1 NA CSVEGQGQSTIYF TGCAGCGTTGAAGGACAAGGACAGAGCACCATATATTTT
NA TRBJ1-3 TRBV13 NA CASSLGYAGNTIYF TGTGCCAGCAGCTTGGGGTACGCTGGAAACACCATATATTTT
NA TRBJ1-1 TRBV28 NA CASRPYPAVAFF TGTGCCAGCAGACCTTACCCGGCGGTGGCTTTCTTT
NA TRBJ2-7 TRBV18 NA CASSPGLSDYEQYF TGTGCCAGCTCACCCGGACTTTCCGACTACGAGCAGTACTTC
NA TRBJ1-4 TRBV5-1 NA CASSLSRGDEKLFF TGCGCCAGCAGCTTGAGCAGGGGAGATGAAAAACTGTTTTTT
TRBD1 TRBJ1-2 TRBV10-2 once CASTAGTEVGYTF TGCGCCAGCACGGCCGGGACAGAGGTTGGCTACACCTTC
NA TRBJ2-7 TRBV4-2 NA CASSSGTYEQYF TGTGCCAGCAGCTCAGGGACCTACGAGCAGTACTTC
TRBD1 TRBJ1-2 TRBV7-8 few CASGDRGVFYGYTF TGTGCCAGCGGCGACAGGGGCGTCTTCTATGGCTACACCTTC
TRBD2 TRBJ2-7 TRBV15 NA CATSSYPGLVGLEQYF TGTGCCACCAGCTCCTATCCGGGACTAGTGGGTCTCGAGCAGTACTTC
TRBD1 TRBJ1-5 TRBV7-9 NA CASSEGAGQPQHF TGTGCCAGCAGCGAGGGGGCAGGGCAGCCCCAGCATTTT
NA TRBJ2-2 TRBV11-2 NA CASSLTRNTGELFF TGTGCCAGCAGCTTAACCAGGAACACCGGGGAGCTGTTTTTT
NA TRBJ2-7 TRBV28 once CASSPGSGSSYEQYF TGTGCCAGCAGTCCCGGTAGCGGATCCTCCTACGAGCAGTACTTC
NA TRBJ1-1 TRBV7-9 NA CASGSQGNTEAFF TGTGCCAGCGGCTCTCAGGGAAACACTGAAGCTTTCTTT
NA TRBJ1-2 TRBV6-5 NA CASSYSPPENYGYTF TGTGCCAGCAGTTACTCCCCCCCGGAGAACTATGGCTACACCTTC
NA TRBJ1-3 TRBV10-3 NA CAIRPLGSGNTIYF TGTGCCATCAGACCCTTGGGGTCCGGAAACACCATATATTTT
NA TRBJ2-1 TRBV7-2 NA CASSLARTYNEQFF TGTGCCAGCAGCTTAGCGCGGACGTACAATGAGCAGTTCTTC
TRBD2 TRBJ2-2 TRBV9 NA CASSGGLAGVTGELFF TGTGCCAGCAGCGGGGGACTAGCGGGAGTTACCGGGGAGCTGTTTTTT
NA TRBJ1-3 TRBV7-9 NA CASSPSSSGNTIYF TGTGCCAGCAGTCCCAGCTCCTCTGGAAACACCATATATTTT
NA TRBJ1-4 TRBV7-2 NA CASSLVGGPPTNEKLFF TGTGCCAGCAGCTTGGTTGGCGGGCCCCCAACTAATGAAAAACTGTTTTTT
NA TRBJ2-2 TRBV7-3 NA CASSPTPVQTGELFF TGTGCCAGCAGCCCGACCCCCGTGCAAACCGGGGAGCTGTTTTTT
TRBD2 TRBJ2-2 TRBV5-6 NA CASSFQIAGGRSGELFF TGTGCCAGCAGCTTCCAAATAGCGGGAGGAAGGTCCGGGGAGCTGTTTTTT
TRBD1 TRBJ1-1 TRBV5-8 once CASSWGQGAAGNTEAFF TGTGCCAGCAGCTGGGGACAGGGGGCCGCTGGCAACACTGAAGCTTTCTTT
NA TRBJ2-6 TRBV6-5 NA CASRREGSGANVLTF TGTGCCAGCAGACGAGAGGGCTCTGGGGCCAACGTCCTGACTTTC
NA TRBJ1-5 TRBV30 NA CAWTLSGGVDQPQHF TGTGCCTGGACCCTCTCGGGGGGCGTGGATCAGCCCCAGCATTTT
TRBD2 TRBJ2-2 TRBV5-1 NA CASNLVAGGDTGELFF TGCGCCAGCAACTTGGTAGCGGGAGGGGACACCGGGGAGCTGTTTTTT
NA TRBJ2-1 TRBV28 once CASMNLGVWNEQFF TGTGCCAGCATGAATTTAGGAGTGTGGAATGAGCAGTTCTTC
NA TRBJ1-1 TRBV7-9 NA CASSPTGNTEAFF TGTGCCAGCAGCCCCACAGGGAACACTGAAGCTTTCTTT
NA TRBJ1-1 TRBV28 NA CASRFGTGAYTEAFF TGTGCCAGCAGATTCGGTACCGGGGCCTACACTGAAGCTTTCTTT
TRBD1 TRBJ1-5 TRBV2 NA CASSDRENQPQHF TGTGCCAGCAGCGACAGGGAAAATCAGCCCCAGCATTTT
NA TRBJ2-1 TRBV6-5 once CASSYSSLANEQFF TGTGCCAGCAGTTACTCGTCGTTAGCCAATGAGCAGTTCTTC
TRBD1 TRBJ1-6 TRBV11-2 NA CASMGQGSSPLHF TGTGCCAGCATGGGACAGGGGAGTTCACCCCTCCACTTT
NA TRBJ1-1 TRBV12-1 NA CASSPPIVHEAFF TGTGCCAGCAGCCCCCCCATTGTGCACGAAGCTTTCTTT
NA TRBJ2-5 TRBV9 NA CASSRDMTFGETQYF TGTGCCAGCAGCAGGGATATGACCTTCGGGGAGACCCAGTACTTC
NA TRBJ1-4 TRBV18 NA CASSPQLHRDNEKLFF TGTGCCAGCTCACCACAGCTTCACCGGGACAATGAAAAACTGTTTTTT
NA TRBJ2-7 TRBV30 NA CAWSVGGWDSSYEQYF TGTGCCTGGAGTGTAGGGGGGTGGGACAGCTCCTACGAGCAGTACTTC
NA TRBJ2-1 TRBV2 NA CASSRPDKQFF TGTGCCAGCAGTCGACCTGACAAGCAGTTCTTC
NA TRBJ2-7 TRBV14 NA CASSQYHEQYF TGTGCCAGCAGCCAATACCACGAGCAGTACTTC
NA TRBJ1-2 TRBV29-1 NA CSVATGSSSGYTF TGCAGCGTAGCAACGGGCAGTTCCAGTGGCTACACCTTC
NA TRBJ1-5 TRBV2 NA CASSEALRSAQPQHF TGTGCCAGCAGTGAAGCGCTGAGGTCTGCCCAGCCCCAGCATTTT
TRBD1 TRBJ2-7 TRBV18 NA CASSPDRAELGEQYF TGTGCCAGCTCACCGGACAGGGCGGAGCTAGGCGAGCAGTACTTC
TRBD1 TRBJ1-5 TRBV28 NA CASSQGGAGNQPQHF TGTGCCAGCAGCCAAGGGGGCGCGGGCAATCAGCCCCAGCATTTT
TRBD1 TRBJ1-1 TRBV27 NA CASSYRGDTEAFF TGTGCCAGCAGCTACAGGGGTGACACTGAAGCTTTCTTT
TRBD1 TRBJ2-2 TRBV29-1 NA CSARTGAKNTGELFF TGCAGCGCTAGGACAGGGGCGAAGAACACCGGGGAGCTGTTTTTT